This TCR beta chain stems from a study of beta chain features in type 1 diabetes. This clone was seen only a few times. No antigen is known for it. V lost 3 bases, J lost 3 bases, and 6 bases stayed unmatched. Germline CDR1 KGHSH, CDR2 LQKENI. The CDR3 totals 15 residues. Of the isolated RNA, all was reverse transcribed, and so the sequenced material was expressed TCRB transcripts. Repertoires were generated with immunoSEQ multiplex PCR, while TCRdb's copy carries only in-frame clones and drops some. The sample contains approximately 240,000 clones, roughly 17% of which appear only once. Study results and limitations: VDJ junctions from patients with type 1 diabetes contained fewer insertions and more deletions. All four CD4+ subsets of Type 1 diabetes patients contained TCRB CDR3s that were moderately but significantly shorter. Whether TCRB rearrangement is influenced by HLA type went unresolved here.

Sorting that relied on CD45RO/CCR7/CD25/CD127/CD95/CD27 yielded CD4+ naive, central memory, regulatory and stem cell-like memory cells. The clonotype comes from a man aged 25-45 years with type 1 diabetes. The chain couples TRBV18 to TRBJ2-7; 9 positions agree with TRBD2. The sequencing sample was made of naive CD4+ T cells from blood. CDR3 nucleotide sequence: TGTGCCAGCTCACCTTTAGCGGGAGTTGGCTACGAGCAGTACTTC. Protein product: CASSPLAGVGYEQYF.